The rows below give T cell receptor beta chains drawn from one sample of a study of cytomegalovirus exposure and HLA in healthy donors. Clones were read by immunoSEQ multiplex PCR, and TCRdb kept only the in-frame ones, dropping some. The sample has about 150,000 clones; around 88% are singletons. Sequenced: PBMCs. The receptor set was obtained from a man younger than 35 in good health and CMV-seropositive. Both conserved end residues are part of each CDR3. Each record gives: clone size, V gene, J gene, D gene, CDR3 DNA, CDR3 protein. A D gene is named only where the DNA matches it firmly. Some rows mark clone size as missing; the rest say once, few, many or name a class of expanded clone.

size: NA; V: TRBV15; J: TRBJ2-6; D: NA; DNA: TGTGCCACCAGCAGAGATCCGACAGGGGCCAACGTCCTGACTTTC; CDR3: CATSRDPTGANVLTF
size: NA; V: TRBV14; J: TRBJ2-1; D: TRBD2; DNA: TGTGCCAGCAGCCCCACTAGCGGGTATTACAATGAGCAGTTCTTC; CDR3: CASSPTSGYYNEQFF
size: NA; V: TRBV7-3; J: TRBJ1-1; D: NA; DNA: TGTGCCAGCAGCTTGCGGGGGGCAGGGCTGAACACTGAAGCTTTCTTT; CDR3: CASSLRGAGLNTEAFF
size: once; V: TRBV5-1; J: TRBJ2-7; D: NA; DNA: TGCGCCAGCAGTTCCGGGAGAGTCTCCTACGAGCAGTACTTC; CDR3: CASSSGRVSYEQYF
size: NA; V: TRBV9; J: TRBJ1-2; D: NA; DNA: TGTGCCAGCAGCGTTCTTAACTATGGCTACACCTTC; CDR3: CASSVLNYGYTF
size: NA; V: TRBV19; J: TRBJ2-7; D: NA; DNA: TGTGCCAGTAGTGTGGCAGGGGCAGCCTACGAGCAGTACTTC; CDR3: CASSVAGAAYEQYF
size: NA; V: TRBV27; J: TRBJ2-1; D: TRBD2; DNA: TGTGCCAGCAGTTTAAACCCGGGGGGCAATGAGCAGTTCTTC; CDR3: CASSLNPGGNEQFF
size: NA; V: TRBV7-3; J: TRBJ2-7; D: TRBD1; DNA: TGTGCCAGCAGGCCTCGGCAGGGGGACAGCGATCCCTACGAGCAGTACTTC; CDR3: CASRPRQGDSDPYEQYF
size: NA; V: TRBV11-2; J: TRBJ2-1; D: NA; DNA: TGTGCCAGCAGCTTATCGGTAATTCCCTACAATGAGCAGTTCTTC; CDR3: CASSLSVIPYNEQFF
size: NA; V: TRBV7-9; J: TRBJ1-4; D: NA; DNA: TGTGCCAGCAGCCGGACAGCAACTAATGAAAAACTGTTTTTT; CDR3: CASSRTATNEKLFF
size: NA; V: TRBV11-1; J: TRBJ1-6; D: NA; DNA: TGTGCCAGCAGCTTATCCCGGGGAACTTCACCCCTCCACTTT; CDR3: CASSLSRGTSPLHF
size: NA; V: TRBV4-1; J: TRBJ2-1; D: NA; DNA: TGCGCCAGCAGCGAGGTGGGGGGAGCTAGCAATGAGCAGTTCTTC; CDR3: CASSEVGGASNEQFF
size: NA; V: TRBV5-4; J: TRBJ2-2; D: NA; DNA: TGTGCCAGCAGCTCCAACTTTGTTAATTCGAACACCGGGGAGCTGTTTTTT; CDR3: CASSSNFVNSNTGELFF
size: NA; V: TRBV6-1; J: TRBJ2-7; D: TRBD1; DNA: TGTGCCAGCAGTGCCCGACAGGGACCCTACGAGCAGTACTTC; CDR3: CASSARQGPYEQYF
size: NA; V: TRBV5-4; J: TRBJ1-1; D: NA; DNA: TGTGCCAGCAGCTTGGTATTGGCAGCGACGAACACTGAAGCTTTCTTT; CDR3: CASSLVLAATNTEAFF
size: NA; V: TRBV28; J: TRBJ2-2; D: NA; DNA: TGTGCCAGCAGTGGGCCCAGGACAGAGAACACCGGGGAGCTGTTTTTT; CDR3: CASSGPRTENTGELFF
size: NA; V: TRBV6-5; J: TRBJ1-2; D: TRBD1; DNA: TGTGCCAGCAGGGGGACAGGCAGAATCTATGGCTACACCTTC; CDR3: CASRGTGRIYGYTF
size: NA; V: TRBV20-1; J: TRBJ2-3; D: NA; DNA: TGCAGTGCTACAAGCACAGATACGCAGTATTTT; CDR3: CSATSTDTQYF
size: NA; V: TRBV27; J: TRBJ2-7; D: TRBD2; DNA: TGTGCCAGCAGTCTGGACTTCGGGCTAGCGGGAGGTGGCTCCTACGAGCAGTACTTC; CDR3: CASSLDFGLAGGGSYEQYF
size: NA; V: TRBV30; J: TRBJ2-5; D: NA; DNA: TGTGCCTGGACCCGCGGGCTGGAGACCCAGTACTTC; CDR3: CAWTRGLETQYF
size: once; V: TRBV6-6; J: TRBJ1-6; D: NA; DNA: TGTGCCAGCAGTTCCCCACAGGGCTATAATTCACCCCTCCACTTT; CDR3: CASSSPQGYNSPLHF
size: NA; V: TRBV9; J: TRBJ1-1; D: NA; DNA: TGTGCCAGCAGCTTGGAGGGGTTGAACACTGAAGCTTTCTTT; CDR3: CASSLEGLNTEAFF
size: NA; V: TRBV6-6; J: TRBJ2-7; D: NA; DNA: TGTGCCAGCAGTTACTCAGACCTTCAGGGCTACGAGCAGTACTTC; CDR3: CASSYSDLQGYEQYF
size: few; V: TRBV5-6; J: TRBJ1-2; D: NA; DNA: TGTGCCAGCAGCTTGAGGGGCAGGGGTAACTATGGCTACACCTTC; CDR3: CASSLRGRGNYGYTF
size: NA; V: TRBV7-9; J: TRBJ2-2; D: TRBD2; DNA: TGTGCCAGCGGTCCAGGGTGGGGGGGTCCCTCGGAGCTGTTTTTT; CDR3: CASGPGWGGPSELFF
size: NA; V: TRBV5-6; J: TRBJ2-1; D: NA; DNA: TGTGCCAGCAGCTTGATGGACAGCCGCCGGCAGTTCTTC; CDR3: CASSLMDSRRQFF
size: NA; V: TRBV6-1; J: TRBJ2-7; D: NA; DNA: TGTGCCAGCAGGGAAGGAGGGTACGAGCAGTACTTC; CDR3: CASREGGYEQYF
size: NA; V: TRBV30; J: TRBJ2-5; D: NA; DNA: TGTGCCTGGAGTAGGGGGGGAGGGCAAGAGACCCAGTACTTC; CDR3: CAWSRGGGQETQYF
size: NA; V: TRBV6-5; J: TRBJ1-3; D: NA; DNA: TGTGCCAGCAGTTACGACAGACTTCCTGGAAACACCATATATTTT; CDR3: CASSYDRLPGNTIYF
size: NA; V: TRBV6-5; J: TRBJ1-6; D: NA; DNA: TGTGCCAGCAGTTTTGGACGGGGCTCCTATAATTCACCCCTCCACTTT; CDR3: CASSFGRGSYNSPLHF
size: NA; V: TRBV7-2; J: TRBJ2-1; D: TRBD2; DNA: TGTGCCAGCAGCTCCGGACTAGCGGTGTACAATGAGCAGTTCTTC; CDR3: CASSSGLAVYNEQFF
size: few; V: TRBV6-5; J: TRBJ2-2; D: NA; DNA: TGTGCCAGCAGCCACAGATGGAACACCGGGGAGCTGTTTTTT; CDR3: CASSHRWNTGELFF
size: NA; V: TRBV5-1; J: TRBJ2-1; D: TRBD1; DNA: TGCGCCAGCAGCCCAGGACAGGGGGTGAGCTCCTACAATGAGCAGTTCTTC; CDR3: CASSPGQGVSSYNEQFF
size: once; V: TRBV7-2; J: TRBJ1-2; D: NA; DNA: TGTGCCAGCAGCCCAGGAGGAACAGCCAACTATGGCTACACCTTC; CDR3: CASSPGGTANYGYTF
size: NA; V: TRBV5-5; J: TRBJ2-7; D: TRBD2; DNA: TGTGCCAGCAGCAACCCCCCCCAAGCGGGGGGCACCTACGAGCAGTACTTC; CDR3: CASSNPPQAGGTYEQYF
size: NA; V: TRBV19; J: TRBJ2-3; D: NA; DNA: TGTGCCAGTAAGGAGGGCCCTCAAGATACGCAGTATTTT; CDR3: CASKEGPQDTQYF
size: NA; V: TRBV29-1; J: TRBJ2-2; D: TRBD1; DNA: TGCAGCGGTAGGGCCGGGACAGGCATTACCGGGGAGCTGTTTTTT; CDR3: CSGRAGTGITGELFF
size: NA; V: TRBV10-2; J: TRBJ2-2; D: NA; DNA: TGCGCCAGCAGTGAGTGGCTGGCCGGGGAGCTGTTTTTT; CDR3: CASSEWLAGELFF
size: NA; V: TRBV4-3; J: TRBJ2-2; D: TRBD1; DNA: TGCGCCAGCAGCCACGGACAGGGGGCGGGTACCGGGGAGCTGTTTTTT; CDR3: CASSHGQGAGTGELFF
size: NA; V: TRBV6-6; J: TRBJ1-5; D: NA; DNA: TGTGCCAGCAGTTACGGCCAGGGCATCAATCAGCCCCAGCATTTT; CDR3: CASSYGQGINQPQHF
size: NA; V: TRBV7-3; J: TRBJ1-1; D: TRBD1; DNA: TGTGCCAGCAGCGCCGGACAGGCTGAAGCTTTCTTT; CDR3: CASSAGQAEAFF